The clone carrying this T cell receptor beta chain showed up just once. The data were obtained in a study of graft-versus-host responses after intestinal transplantation. The data were produced by immunoSEQ multiplex PCR, yet TCRdb's version contains in-frame clones alone and is incomplete. This sample yields approximately 74,000 clones, of which over 80% are seen a single time; over 0.55% belongs to the top ten. The CDR3 is 15 amino acids. CDR1 is MGHRA, CDR2 YSYEKL, per germline. The germline V and J ends were trimmed by 4 bases and 5 bases, with 17 bases remaining between them. This sequence originates from a human patient who received an intestinal transplant, so some T cells may come from the graft donor. The sample in question was PBMCs, obtained 98 days after intestinal transplantation. The chain combines TRBV4-1 with TRBJ1-1, with a possible D match to TRBD1 (6 bases). The CDR3 DNA reads TGCGCCAGCAGCCGACAGGCCCTCCTCGGGACTGAAGCTTTCTTT. It translates to CASSRQALLGTEAFF.